The text below deals with one TCR beta chain. Method: immunoSEQ multiplex PCR; TCRdb's copy keeps in-frame clones and lacks some. The table lists over 55,000 clones, about 92% of them singletons. The data were obtained in a study of T cell changes during pregnancy in multiple sclerosis. Trimming removed 2 bases from V and 4 bases from J; junction bases left unmatched: 5. Germline assignment: CDR1 ENHRY and CDR2 SYGVKD. The CDR3 runs 16 residues. The sequence was collected from a female donor with multiple sclerosis, enrolled in a pregnancy study. The J gene is TRBJ2-2, the V gene TRBV10-3; the match to TRBD1 covers 9 bases. The source material was peripheral blood, sampled after pregnancy. Here the CDR3 reads CAISEPGQGLTGELFF. The CDR3 coding sequence is TGTGCCATCAGTGAGCCGGGACAGGGCCTCACCGGGGAGCTGTTTTTT.